The clone carrying this T cell receptor (beta chain) was counted a few times. The cDNA 3' end received a ligated oligonucleotide with a UMI. The first PCR ran roughly 4 cycles with an equimolar RC1.1 and RC1.2 beta primer mix. One entry per CDR3 protein, called by TCRdb with MiXCR from the UMI-ligation and nested PCR reads. The sample records over 35,000 distinct CDR3 sequences, 17% being singletons. This record belongs to a study of quantifying T cell responses using KT2 cells. Study summary: cDNA was made from DNase-treated RNA using alpha and beta constant primers.

Per the germline V gene, CDR1 is SNHLY and CDR2 is FYNNEI. Deletions cut 2 bases from V and 8 bases from J, with 7 bases between. This CDR3 is 12 amino acids long. This chain links TRBV2 with TRBJ2-1; D ambiguous. What was sequenced was PBMCs spiked with cells of the T cell clone KT2. This clonotype originated in a human donor. The CDR3 coding sequence is TGTGCCAGCAGTGAACAGGTGGATGAGCAGTTCTTC. Its translation: CASSEQVDEQFF.